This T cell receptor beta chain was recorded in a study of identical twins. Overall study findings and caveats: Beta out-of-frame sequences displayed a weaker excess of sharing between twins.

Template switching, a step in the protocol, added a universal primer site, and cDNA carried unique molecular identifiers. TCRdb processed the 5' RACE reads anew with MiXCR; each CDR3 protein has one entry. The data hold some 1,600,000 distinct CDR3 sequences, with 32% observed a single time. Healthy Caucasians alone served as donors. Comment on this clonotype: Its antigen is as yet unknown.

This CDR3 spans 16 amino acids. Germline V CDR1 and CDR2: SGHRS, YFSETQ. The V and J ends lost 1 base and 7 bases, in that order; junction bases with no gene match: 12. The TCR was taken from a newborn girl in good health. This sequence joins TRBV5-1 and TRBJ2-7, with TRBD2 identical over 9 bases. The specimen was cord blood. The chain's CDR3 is CASSLWASGAYNEQYF. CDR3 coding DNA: TGCGCCAGCAGCTTGTGGGCTAGCGGGGCCTACAATGAGCAGTACTTC.